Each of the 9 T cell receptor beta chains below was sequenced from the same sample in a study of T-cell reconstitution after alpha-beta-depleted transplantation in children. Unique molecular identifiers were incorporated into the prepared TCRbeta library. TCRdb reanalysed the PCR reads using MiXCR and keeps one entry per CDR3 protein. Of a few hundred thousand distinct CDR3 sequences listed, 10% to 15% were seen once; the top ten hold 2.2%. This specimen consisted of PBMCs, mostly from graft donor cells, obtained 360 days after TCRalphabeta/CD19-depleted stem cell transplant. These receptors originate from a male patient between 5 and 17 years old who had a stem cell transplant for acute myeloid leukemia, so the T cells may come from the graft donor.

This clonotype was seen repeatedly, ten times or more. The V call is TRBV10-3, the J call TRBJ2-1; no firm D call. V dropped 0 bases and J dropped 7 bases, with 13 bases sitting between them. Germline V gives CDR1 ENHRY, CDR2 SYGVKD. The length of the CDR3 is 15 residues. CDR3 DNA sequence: TGTGCCATCAGTGAGTCGACTCGGCTACCGAATGAGCAGTTCTTC. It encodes CAISESTRLPNEQFF.

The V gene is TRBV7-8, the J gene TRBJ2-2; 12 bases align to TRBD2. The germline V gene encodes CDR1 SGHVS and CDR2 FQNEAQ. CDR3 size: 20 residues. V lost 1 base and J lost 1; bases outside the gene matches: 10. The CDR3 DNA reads TGTGCCAGCAGCTTAGTGGCTAGCGGGAGGGCCTTTATGAACACCGGGGAGCTGTTTTTT. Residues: CASSLVASGRAFMNTGELFF.

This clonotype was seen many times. The CDR3 loop is CASRLDRGTGELFF. DNA of the CDR3: TGCGCCAGCAGGCTGGACAGAGGCACCGGGGAGCTGTTTTTT. The chain links TRBV10-2 to TRBJ2-2; possibly TRBD1 for D (6 bases). V was pared by 6 bases and J by 4 bases, with 12 bases between. The CDR3 has 14 residues. Germline V CDR1 and CDR2: WSHSY, SAAADI.

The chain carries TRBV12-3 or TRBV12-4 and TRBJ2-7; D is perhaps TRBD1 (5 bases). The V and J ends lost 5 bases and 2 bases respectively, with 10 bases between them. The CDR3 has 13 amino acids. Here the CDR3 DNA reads TGTGCCAGCAGTATCGGACAAGCCTACGAGCAGTACTTC. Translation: CASSIGQAYEQYF.

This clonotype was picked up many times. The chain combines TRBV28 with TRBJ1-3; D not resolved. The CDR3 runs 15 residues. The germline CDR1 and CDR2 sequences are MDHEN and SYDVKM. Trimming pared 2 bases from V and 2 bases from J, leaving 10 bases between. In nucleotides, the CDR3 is TGTGCCAGCAGTTTAAGTGCAGGCGCTGGAAACACCATATATTTT. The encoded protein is CASSLSAGAGNTIYF.

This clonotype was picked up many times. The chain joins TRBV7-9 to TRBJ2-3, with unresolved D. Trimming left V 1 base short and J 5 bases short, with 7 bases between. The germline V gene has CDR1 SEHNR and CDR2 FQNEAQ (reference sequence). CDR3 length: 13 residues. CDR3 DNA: TGTGCCAGCAGCTTAGGGGCCGGAGATACGCAGTATTTT. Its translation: CASSLGAGDTQYF.

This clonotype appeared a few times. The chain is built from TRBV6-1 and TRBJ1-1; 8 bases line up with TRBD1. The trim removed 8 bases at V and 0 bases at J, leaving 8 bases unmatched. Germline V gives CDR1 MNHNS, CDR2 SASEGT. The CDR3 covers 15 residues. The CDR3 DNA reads TGTGCCAGCGAGGAGACAGGGGTCATGAACACTGAAGCTTTCTTT. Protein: CASEETGVMNTEAFF.

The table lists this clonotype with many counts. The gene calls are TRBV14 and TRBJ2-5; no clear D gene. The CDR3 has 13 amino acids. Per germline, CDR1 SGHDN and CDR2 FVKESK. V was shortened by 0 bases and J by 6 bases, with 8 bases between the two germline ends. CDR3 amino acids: CASSQDMVQTQYF. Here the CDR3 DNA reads TGTGCCAGCAGCCAAGATATGGTACAGACCCAGTACTTC.

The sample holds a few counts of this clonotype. The CDR3 reads CASSILLAGTQETQYF. CDR3 nucleotide sequence: TGTGCCAGCAGTATCCTACTAGCGGGGACCCAAGAGACCCAGTACTTC. This rearrangement joins TRBV12-3 or TRBV12-4 to TRBJ2-5; TRBD2 aligns across 10 bases. J was trimmed by 1 base and V by 5 bases; bases with no gene match: 7. This CDR3 has 16 amino acids.